This paragraph reports one T cell receptor beta chain. Its target is unknown. A read error may be the cause here, since a much bigger clone is one base away. The CDR3 contains 13 residues. Germline CDR1 is SGHTA and CDR2 is FQGNSA. The V and J ends lost 10 bases and 5 bases, in that order; junction bases with no gene match: 8. The sample is drawn from a study of T cell repertoires in cytomegalovirus infection. Via MiXCR, TCRdb re-called the reads, giving one row per CDR3 protein. The sample holds 80,000 or so distinct CDR3 sequences, roughly 25% seen once. The sequence was obtained from a human donor in good health (CMV status not recorded). Some clones in this sample may be carry-over from other donors' samples. This chain connects TRBV7-2 to TRBJ2-7, with TRBD2 matching 10 bases. Source: CD8+ T cells from cultured PBMCs, taken from culture after CMV antigen stimulation. The CDR3 loop reads CATPAGGGDEQYF. CDR3 sequence (DNA): TGTGCCACCCCAGCGGGAGGGGGCGACGAGCAGTACTTC.